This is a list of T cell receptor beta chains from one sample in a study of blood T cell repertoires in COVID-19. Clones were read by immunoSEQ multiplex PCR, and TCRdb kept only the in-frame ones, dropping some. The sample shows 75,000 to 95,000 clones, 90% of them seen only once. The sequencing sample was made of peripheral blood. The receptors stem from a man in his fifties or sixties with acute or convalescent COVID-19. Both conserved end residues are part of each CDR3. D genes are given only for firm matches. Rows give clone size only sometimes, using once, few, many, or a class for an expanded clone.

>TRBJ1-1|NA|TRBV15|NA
TGTGCCACCAGCAGAGTTCAGGGCACCACTGAAGCTTTCTTT
CATSRVQGTTEAFF
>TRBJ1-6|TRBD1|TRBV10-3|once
TGTGCCATCAGGGGGACAGGGGCCATAAATTCACCCCTCCACTTT
CAIRGTGAINSPLHF
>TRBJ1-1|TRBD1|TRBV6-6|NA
TGTGCCAGCAGAGGACAGGGCGAAATGAACACTGAAGCTTTCTTT
CASRGQGEMNTEAFF
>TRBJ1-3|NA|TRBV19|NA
TGTGCCAGTCGGGTCGGCTCTGGAAACACCATATATTTT
CASRVGSGNTIYF
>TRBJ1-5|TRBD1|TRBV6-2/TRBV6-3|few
TGTGCCAGCAGTTGGGGCGCCTCAGGGGGTCAGCCCCAGCATTTT
CASSWGASGGQPQHF
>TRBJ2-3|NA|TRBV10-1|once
TGCGCCAGCAGTGAGACTCGGACGATCGGGGCAGATACGCAGTATTTT
CASSETRTIGADTQYF
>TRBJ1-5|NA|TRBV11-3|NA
TGTGCCAGCAGCTTAGACGGTAATCAGCCCCAGCATTTT
CASSLDGNQPQHF
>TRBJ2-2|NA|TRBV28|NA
TGTGCCAGCAGCGTCTTGTCCGGGGAGCTGTTTTTT
CASSVLSGELFF
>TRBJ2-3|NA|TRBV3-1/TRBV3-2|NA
TGTGCCAGCAGCGGCGGGGCCCCCCGTACAGATACGCAGTATTTT
CASSGGAPRTDTQYF
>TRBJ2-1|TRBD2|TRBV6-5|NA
TGTGCCACCTCACTAGCGGGAGGGGGGGAGCAGTTCTTC
CATSLAGGGEQFF
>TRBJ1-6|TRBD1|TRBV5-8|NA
TGTGCCAGCAGCTCCATTACAGGGGTCTCCTATAATTCACCCCTCCACTTT
CASSSITGVSYNSPLHF
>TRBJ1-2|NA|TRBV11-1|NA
TGTGCCAGCAGCCCGGGGAGGGGCTATGGCTACACCTTC
CASSPGRGYGYTF
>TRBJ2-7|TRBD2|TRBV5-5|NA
TGTGCCAGCAGCTGGGAGGGTCCCAGCTCCTACGAGCAGTACTTC
CASSWEGPSSYEQYF
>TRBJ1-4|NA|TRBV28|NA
TGTGCCAGCAGCCTTGACAGTGCAACTAATGAAAAACTGTTTTTT
CASSLDSATNEKLFF
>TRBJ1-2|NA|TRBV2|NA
TGTGCCACGGGGGTTCTTCAAGGGCTCTTCACCTTC
CATGVLQGLFTF
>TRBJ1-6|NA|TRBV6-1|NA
TGTGCCAGCAGTGACGAGAGCTCCTATAATTCACCCCTCCACTTT
CASSDESSYNSPLHF
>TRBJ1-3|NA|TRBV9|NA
TGTGCCAGCAGCCCCCGGGGACACGGGACTGGAAACACCATATATTTT
CASSPRGHGTGNTIYF
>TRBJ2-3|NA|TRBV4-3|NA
TGCGCCAGCAGCCAAGCCCCAACTAGCGATACGCAGTATTTT
CASSQAPTSDTQYF
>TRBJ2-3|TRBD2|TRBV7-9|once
TGTGCCAGCAGCTTAGGGGACGGACTAGCGGGAGGTGAGGATACGCAGTATTTT
CASSLGDGLAGGEDTQYF
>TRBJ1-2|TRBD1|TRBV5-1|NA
TGCGCCAGCAGCTTGTCCGAACCGACAGGGGAGAATGGCTACACCTTC
CASSLSEPTGENGYTF
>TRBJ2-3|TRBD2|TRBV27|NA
TGTGCCAGCAACCCGGGGACTAGCGGGAGTACGCAGTATTTT
CASNPGTSGSTQYF
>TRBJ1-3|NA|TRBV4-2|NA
TGTGCCAGCAGCCAAGATGGCGACTTGTCTGGAAACACCATATATTTT
CASSQDGDLSGNTIYF
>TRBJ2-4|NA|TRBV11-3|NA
TGTGCCAGCAGCCCGAAATTCTTGGGGAGCGAACATTGGGACATTCAGTACTTC
CASSPKFLGSEHWDIQYF
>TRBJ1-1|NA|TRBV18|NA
TGTGCCAGCTCACAGGTGAGGGAGGCCCTTGCTGAAGCTTTCTTT
CASSQVREALAEAFF
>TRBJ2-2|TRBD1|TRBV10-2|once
TGCGCCAGTAGCAGGGGGTTGAACACCGGGGAGCTGTTTTTT
CASSRGLNTGELFF
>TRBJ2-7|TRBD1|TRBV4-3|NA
TGCGCCAGCAGCCAAGTTCCGGGACAGGGGTACACCGAGCAGTACTTC
CASSQVPGQGYTEQYF
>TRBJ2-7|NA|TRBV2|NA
TGTGCCAGCAGTGCAGCGCGTAGCTCCTACGAGCAGTACTTC
CASSAARSSYEQYF
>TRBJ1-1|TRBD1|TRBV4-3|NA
TGCGCCAGCAGCCAAGCCGTAATAGGGGACAGGGGCACTCGGGCTTTCTTT
CASSQAVIGDRGTRAFF
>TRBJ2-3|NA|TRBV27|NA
TGTGCCAGCTCCCCCTCCCGAGCAGATACGCAGTATTTT
CASSPSRADTQYF
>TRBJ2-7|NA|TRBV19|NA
TGTGCCAGTAGTATAGTACAGGGCGAACGTTACGAGCAGTACTTC
CASSIVQGERYEQYF
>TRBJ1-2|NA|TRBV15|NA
TGTGCCACCAGCAGTAGGGGCTTTCCCCGGGCCGACTATGGCTACACCTTC
CATSSRGFPRADYGYTF
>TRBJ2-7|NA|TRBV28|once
TGTGCCAGCAGTTCTACGCTCGGACAAAGATACGAGCAGTACTTC
CASSSTLGQRYEQYF
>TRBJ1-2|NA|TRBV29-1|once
TGCAGCGTTGCCGGAGACAGCCTTAACTATGGCTACACCTTC
CSVAGDSLNYGYTF
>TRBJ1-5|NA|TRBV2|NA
TGTGCCAGCAGTGAAGTAGTCAGCAATCAGCCCCAGCATTTT
CASSEVVSNQPQHF
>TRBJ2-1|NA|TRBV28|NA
TGTGCCAGCAGTTCCCCAAACCCCTATATCTACTCGGGCTACAATGAGCAGTTCTTC
CASSSPNPYIYSGYNEQFF
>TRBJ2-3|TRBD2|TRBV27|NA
TGTGCCAGCAGTAGTTGGGGGACTAGCGGGGGGTTCACAGATACGCAGTATTTT
CASSSWGTSGGFTDTQYF
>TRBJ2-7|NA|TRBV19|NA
TGTGCCAGTAGTATGGAGGTTTCGAACAGGGAGTACTCCTACGAGCAGTACTTC
CASSMEVSNREYSYEQYF
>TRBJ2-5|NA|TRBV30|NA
TGTGCCTGGACGAGGGCCCTAGGGCAAGAGACCCAGTACTTC
CAWTRALGQETQYF
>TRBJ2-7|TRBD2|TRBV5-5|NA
TGTGCCAGCAGCCTCCTAGCGGGACCCTCCTACGAGCAGTACTTC
CASSLLAGPSYEQYF
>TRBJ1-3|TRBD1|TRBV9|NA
TGTGCCAGCAGCGTCGAGGGGGCGTCTGGAAACACCATATATTTT
CASSVEGASGNTIYF
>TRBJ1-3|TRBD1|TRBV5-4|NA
TGTGCCAGCAGTCAAAACAGGGGACCTGGAAACACCATATATTTT
CASSQNRGPGNTIYF
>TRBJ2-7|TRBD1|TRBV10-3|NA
TGTGCCATCAGTGAGTCGACGACAGGGGGCTACGAGCAGTACTTC
CAISESTTGGYEQYF
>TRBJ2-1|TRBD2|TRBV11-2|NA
TGTGCCAGCAGCTTCACTAGCGGTGGATACAATGAGCAGTTCTTC
CASSFTSGGYNEQFF
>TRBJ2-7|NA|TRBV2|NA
TGTGCCAGCAGCCGGACTACCTACGAGCAGTACTTC
CASSRTTYEQYF
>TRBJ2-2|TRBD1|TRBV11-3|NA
TGTGCCAGCAGCCCCGGACAGGCTCGGGGCACCGGGGAGCTGTTTTTT
CASSPGQARGTGELFF